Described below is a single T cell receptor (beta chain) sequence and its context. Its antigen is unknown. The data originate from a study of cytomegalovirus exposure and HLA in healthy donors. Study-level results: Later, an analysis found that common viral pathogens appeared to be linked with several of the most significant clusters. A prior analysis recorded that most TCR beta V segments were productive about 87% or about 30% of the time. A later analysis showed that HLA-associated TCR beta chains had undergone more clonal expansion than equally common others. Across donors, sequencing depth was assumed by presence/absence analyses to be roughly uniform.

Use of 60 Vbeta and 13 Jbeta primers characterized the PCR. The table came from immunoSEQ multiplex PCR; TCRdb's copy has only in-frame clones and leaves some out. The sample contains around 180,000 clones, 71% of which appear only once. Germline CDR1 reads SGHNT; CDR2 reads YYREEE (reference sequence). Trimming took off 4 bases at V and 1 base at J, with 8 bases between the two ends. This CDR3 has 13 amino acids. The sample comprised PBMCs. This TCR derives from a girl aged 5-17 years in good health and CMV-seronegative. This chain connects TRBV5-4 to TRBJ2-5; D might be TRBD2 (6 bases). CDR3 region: CASSPGGQETQYF. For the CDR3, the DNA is TGTGCCAGCAGCCCCGGGGGCCAAGAGACCCAGTACTTC.